These 3 T cell receptor beta chains share one sample of origin, sequenced in a study of chemoradiotherapy in HPV16-positive cancers. Using immunoSEQ multiplex PCR, the repertoire was profiled, and TCRdb retains in-frame clones only, with some absent. The sample records about 3,500 clones, around 82% being singletons. This sample comprised tumor tissue, obtained from a patient who underwent chemoradiotherapy. The receptors were sampled from a human donor with HPV-associated anogenital cancer.

V is TRBV6-1 and J is TRBJ1-3, with D unresolved. There are 13 residues in the CDR3. Looked up from germline, CDR1 is MNHNS and CDR2 is SASEGT. Deletions cut 6 bases from V and 0 bases from J, with 6 bases between. The CDR3 sequence is CASRFFSGNTIYF. DNA of the CDR3: TGTGCCAGCAGGTTTTTCTCTGGAAACACCATATATTTT.

The chain is built from TRBV6-1 and TRBJ2-1; 7 nucleotides line up with TRBD2. CDR1 is MNHNS and CDR2 is SASEGT in the germline V gene. The CDR3 is made up of 17 amino acids. With V trimmed by 4 bases and J by 2 bases, 11 bases remained unmatched. The CDR3 bases are TGTGCCAGCAGTGTACTTCTGGGCGGGAGAACCTACAATGAGCAGTTCTTC. This sequence encodes CASSVLLGGRTYNEQFF.

The chain couples TRBV10-3 to TRBJ1-1, with a weak D call TRBD1 (5 bases). The CDR3 length is 13 residues. Looked up from germline, CDR1 is ENHRY and CDR2 is SYGVKD. The germline V and J ends were trimmed by 4 bases and 4 bases, with 10 bases remaining between them. In DNA form, the CDR3 reads TGTGCCATCAGTGCCCAGGGTAGCACTGAAGCTTTCTTT. It is translated as CAISAQGSTEAFF.